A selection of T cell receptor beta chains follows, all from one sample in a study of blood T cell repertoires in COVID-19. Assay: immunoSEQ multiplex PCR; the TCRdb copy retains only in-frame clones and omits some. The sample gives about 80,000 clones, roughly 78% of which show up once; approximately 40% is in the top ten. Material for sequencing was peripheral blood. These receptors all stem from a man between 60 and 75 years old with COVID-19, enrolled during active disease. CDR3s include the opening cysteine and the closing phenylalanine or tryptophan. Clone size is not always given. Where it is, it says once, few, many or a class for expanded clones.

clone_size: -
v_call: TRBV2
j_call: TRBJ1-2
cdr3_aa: CASIPDRGDTTF

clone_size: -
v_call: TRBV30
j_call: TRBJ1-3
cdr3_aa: CAGGPGTGVFSLSGNTIYF

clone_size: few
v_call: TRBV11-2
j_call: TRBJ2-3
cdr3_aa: CASSFSPRTDTQYF

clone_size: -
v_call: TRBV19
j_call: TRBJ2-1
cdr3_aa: CASSGILGQGGSEQFF

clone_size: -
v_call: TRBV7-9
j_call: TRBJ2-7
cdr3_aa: CASSVIVGAGPYEQYF

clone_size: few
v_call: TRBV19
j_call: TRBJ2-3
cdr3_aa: CASSVSTGVPDTQYF

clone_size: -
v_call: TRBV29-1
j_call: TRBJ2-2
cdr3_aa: CSVEPPGGTGELFF

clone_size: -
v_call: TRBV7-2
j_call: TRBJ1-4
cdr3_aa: CASSLARGREEKLFF

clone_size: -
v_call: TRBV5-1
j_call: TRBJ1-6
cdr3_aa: CASSRGGSGNSPLHF

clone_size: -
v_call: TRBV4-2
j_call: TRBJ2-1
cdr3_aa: CASSQDVIAGPPYNEQFF

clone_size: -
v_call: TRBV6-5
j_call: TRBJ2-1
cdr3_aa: CASSRPSASNNEQFF

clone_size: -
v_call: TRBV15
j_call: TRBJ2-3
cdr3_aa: CATSRRFPGLAGTDTQYF

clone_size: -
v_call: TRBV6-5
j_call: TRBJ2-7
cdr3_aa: CASRIGTVYEQYF

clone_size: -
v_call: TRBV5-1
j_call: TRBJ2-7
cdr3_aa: CASSQTGGEQYF

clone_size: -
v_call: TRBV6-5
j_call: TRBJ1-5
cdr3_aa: CASTPNGGADQPQHF

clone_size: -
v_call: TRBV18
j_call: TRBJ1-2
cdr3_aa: CASSPSGIRDYGYTF

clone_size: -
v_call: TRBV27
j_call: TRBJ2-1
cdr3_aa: CASSSHAGGNEQFF

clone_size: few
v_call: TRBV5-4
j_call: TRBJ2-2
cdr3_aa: CASSLYLDTGELFF

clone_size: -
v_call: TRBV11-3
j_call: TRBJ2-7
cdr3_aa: CASTGPGYEQYF

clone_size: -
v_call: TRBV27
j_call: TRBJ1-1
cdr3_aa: CASSFTGTTEAFF